One and the same sample provided the 13 T cell receptor beta chains below, sequenced in a study of control samples from healthy donors and cancer patients. Assay used: immunoSEQ multiplex PCR; TCRdb lists only in-frame clones, some missing. The repertoire has over 150,000 clones, roughly 94% of them found once; the top ten carry 12% to 15%. The specimen sequenced was PBMCs. Receptors were obtained from a man between 60 and 70 years old with colorectal cancer.

The V gene is TRBV7-6, the J gene TRBJ2-3, with TRBD2 matching over 13 bases. The J segment lost 6 bases and the V segment lost 5 bases, leaving 5 bases of the junction unmatched. CDR1 is SGHVS, CDR2 FNYEAQ, per germline. The CDR3 extends over 15 amino acids. This CDR3 reads CASSPTSGGADTQYF. The CDR3 region has the DNA TGTGCCAGCAGCCCAACTAGCGGGGGGGCTGATACGCAGTATTTT.

The table lists this clone with a count of one. DNA for the CDR3: TGCGCCAGCAGCCAAGGGAGGGGAGGCACAGATACGCAGTATTTT. It yields the protein CASSQGRGGTDTQYF. V is TRBV4-1 and J is TRBJ2-3, with D perhaps matching TRBD2 (6 bases). Trimming removed 1 base from V and 1 base from J, with 9 bases in between. This CDR3 is built from 15 residues. Germline lookup yields CDR1 MGHRA and CDR2 YSYEKL.

The V call is TRBV9, the J call TRBJ2-5; D possibly matches TRBD1 or TRBD2 (6 bases each). CDR1 is SGDLS and CDR2 is YYNGEE in the germline V gene. V was shortened by 0 bases and J by 5 bases, with 17 bases between the two germline ends. The length of the CDR3 is 16 residues. The DNA for the CDR3 is TGTGCCAGCAGCGTAGGTCTATCCGGGGGCGAGGAGACCCAGTACTTC. Its protein product is CASSVGLSGGEETQYF.

This chain joins TRBV7-9 and TRBJ1-1; D remains unclear. The CDR3 is 13 amino acids. V gave up 5 bases and J gave up 3 bases, with 10 bases separating them. CDR1 SEHNR and CDR2 FQNEAQ come from the germline V gene (reference sequence). In DNA, the CDR3 is TGTGCCAGCAGCCGCAACACAGACACTGAAGCTTTCTTT. It specifies CASSRNTDTEAFF.

V and J are TRBV5-6 and TRBJ2-7; D uncertain. Germline lookup yields CDR1 SGHDT and CDR2 YYEEEE. V gave up 0 bases and J gave up 4 bases, with 2 bases separating them. The CDR3 is 11 residues long. The CDR3 spells CASSLGYEQYF. The CDR3 DNA reads as TGTGCCAGCAGCTTGGGTTACGAGCAGTACTTC.

The genes are TRBV6-5 and TRBJ1-2; 9 bases align to TRBD1. This CDR3 region has 13 residues. Germline CDR1 MNHEY, CDR2 SVGAGI. The junction had 5 bases not matched to a gene; V was cut back by 9 bases and J by 3 bases. CDR3 sequence: CASDRDRDYGYTF. The CDR3 DNA reads TGTGCCAGTGATCGGGACAGGGACTATGGCTACACCTTC.

This chain links TRBV6-5 with TRBJ2-5; D gene ambiguous. V lost 8 bases and J lost 4, with 17 bases in between. The CDR3 is 14 residues long. Germline-derived CDR1 and CDR2 are MNHEY and SVGAGI. The CDR3 DNA reads as TGTGCCAGCGAGTTGGTCCGGCTAGGAGAGACCCAGTACTTC. Residues: CASELVRLGETQYF.

The rearrangement joins TRBV28 to TRBJ2-7; possible D gene TRBD1, 6 bases. Germline V lookup: CDR1 MDHEN, CDR2 SYDVKM. The CDR3 loop spans 14 amino acids. With 4 bases removed from V and 1 base from J, the gap between germline ends came to 11 bases. The CDR3 spells CASSYPGQSYEQYF. The DNA of the CDR3 is TGTGCCAGCAGTTATCCCGGACAGTCCTACGAGCAGTACTTC.

The chain joins TRBV5-1 to TRBJ1-2; D remains ambiguous. Germline CDR1 and CDR2: SGHRS and YFSETQ. Deletions cut 0 bases from V and 6 bases from J, with 15 bases between. CDR3 length equals 15 residues. The CDR3 DNA reads as TGCGCCAGCAGCTTGGGGGCGGGAAATCGGGATGGCTACACCTTC. It yields the protein CASSLGAGNRDGYTF.

This chain connects TRBV5-6 to TRBJ2-7; 9 nucleotides line up with TRBD1. This CDR3 has 14 amino acids. Germline values: CDR1 SGHDT, CDR2 YYEEEE. Trimming cost V 4 bases and J 6 bases; bases outside gene matches: 8. The CDR3 bases are TGTGCCAGCAGCGCCCGGGACAGGGTGCGCGAGCAGTACTTC. It translates to CASSARDRVREQYF.

The gene calls are TRBV6-1 and TRBJ1-5; D ambiguous. With 4 bases removed from V and 0 bases from J, the gap between germline ends came to 13 bases. CDR3 length: 16 amino acids. The germline V gene has CDR1 MNHNS and CDR2 SASEGT. CDR3 sequence: CASSGNQINSNQPQHF. The CDR3 DNA follows: TGTGCCAGCAGTGGGAACCAGATAAATAGCAATCAGCCCCAGCATTTT.

The chain recombines TRBV9 with TRBJ2-3, with D perhaps TRBD2 (6 bases). Germline V gene lookup returns CDR1 SGDLS and CDR2 YYNGEE. Between the trimmed V and J ends, which lost 0 bases and 2 bases, there was a span of 10 bases. The CDR3 spans 15 residues. The CDR3 region has the DNA TGTGCCAGCAGCGTAGGGGGCGGGAACACAGATACGCAGTATTTT. Its protein product is CASSVGGGNTDTQYF. Combining the CDR3 with reference TRBV9 and TRBJ2-3 gives the whole variable domain DSGVTQTPKHLITATGQRVTLRCSPRSGDLSVYWYQQSLDQGLQFLIQYYNGEERAKGNILERFSAQQFPDLHSELNLSSLELGDSALYFCASSVGGGNTDTQYFGPGTRLTVL.

The chain links TRBV6-2 or TRBV6-3 to TRBJ1-5; maybe TRBD1 (5 bases). Trimming stripped 0 bases from V and 3 bases from J, with 18 bases between. Germline loops: CDR1 MNHEY, CDR2 SVGEGT. The CDR3 loop spans 18 amino acids. CDR3 in amino acids: CASSYSNRQGSFNQPQHF. The CDR3 nucleotides read TGTGCCAGCAGTTACTCGAACCGGCAGGGTTCATTCAATCAGCCCCAGCATTTT.